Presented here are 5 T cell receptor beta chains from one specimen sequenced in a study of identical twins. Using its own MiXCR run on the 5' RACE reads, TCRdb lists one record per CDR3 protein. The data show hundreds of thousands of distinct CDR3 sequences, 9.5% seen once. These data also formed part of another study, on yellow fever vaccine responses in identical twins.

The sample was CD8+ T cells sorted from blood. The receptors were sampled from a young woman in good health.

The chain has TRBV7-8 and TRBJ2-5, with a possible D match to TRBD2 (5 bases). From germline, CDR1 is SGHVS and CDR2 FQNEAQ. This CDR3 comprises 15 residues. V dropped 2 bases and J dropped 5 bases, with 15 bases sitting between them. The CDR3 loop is CASSLIGRGIETQYF. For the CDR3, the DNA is TGTGCCAGCAGCTTAATTGGGCGAGGGATCGAGACCCAGTACTTC.

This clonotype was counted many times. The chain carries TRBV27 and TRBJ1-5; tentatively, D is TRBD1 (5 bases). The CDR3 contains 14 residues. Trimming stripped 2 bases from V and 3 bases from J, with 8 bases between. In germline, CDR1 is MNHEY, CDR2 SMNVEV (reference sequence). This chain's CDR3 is CASSLGGVNQPQHF. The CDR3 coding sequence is TGTGCCAGCAGTTTAGGAGGGGTCAATCAGCCCCAGCATTTT.

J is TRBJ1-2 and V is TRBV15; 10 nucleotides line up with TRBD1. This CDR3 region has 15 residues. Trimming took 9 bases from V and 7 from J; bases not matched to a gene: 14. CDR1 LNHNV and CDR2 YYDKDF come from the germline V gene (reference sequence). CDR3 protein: CATSTVDRGLIGYTF. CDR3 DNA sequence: TGTGCCACGTCAACGGTCGACAGGGGGCTTATTGGCTACACCTTC.

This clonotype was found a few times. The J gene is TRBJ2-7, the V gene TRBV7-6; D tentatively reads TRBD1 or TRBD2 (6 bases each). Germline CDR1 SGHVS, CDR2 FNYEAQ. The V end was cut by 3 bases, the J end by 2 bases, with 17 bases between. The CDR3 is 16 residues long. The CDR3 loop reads CASSLGGMGAPYEQYF. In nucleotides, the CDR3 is TGTGCCAGCAGCTTGGGGGGTATGGGGGCCCCCTACGAGCAGTACTTC.

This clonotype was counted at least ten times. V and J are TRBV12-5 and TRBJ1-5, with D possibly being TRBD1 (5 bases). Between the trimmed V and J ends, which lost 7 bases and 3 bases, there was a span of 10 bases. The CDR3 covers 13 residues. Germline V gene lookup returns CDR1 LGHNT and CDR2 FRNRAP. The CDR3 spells CASAGGFNQPQHF. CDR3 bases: TGTGCTAGTGCGGGGGGATTCAATCAGCCCCAGCATTTT.